The present entry profiles one T cell receptor (beta chain) with its context. Antigen unknown. The assay was immunoSEQ multiplex PCR, and TCRdb's table has in-frame clones only and misses some. The data contain about 100,000 clones, roughly 84% of them singletons. The record originates from a study of graft-versus-host responses after intestinal transplantation. The CDR3 is 16 residues long. Germline V lookup: CDR1 LNHDA, CDR2 SQIVND (reference sequence). The V end was cut by 2 bases, the J end by 0 bases, with 12 bases between. Broader study findings: Marrow from the recipient contained GvH clones, some of which had appeared first in ileum or blood.

This receptor was obtained from a human donor who was the organ donor for an intestinal transplant. The chain recombines TRBV19 with TRBJ2-3; weak D call: TRBD2 (6 bases). The sample here was unstimulated CD4+ T cells sorted from spleen or lymph node cells, taken before transplant. This CDR3 is CASSIQGTASTDTQYF. CDR3 bases: TGTGCCAGTAGTATACAAGGGACTGCTAGCACAGATACGCAGTATTTT.